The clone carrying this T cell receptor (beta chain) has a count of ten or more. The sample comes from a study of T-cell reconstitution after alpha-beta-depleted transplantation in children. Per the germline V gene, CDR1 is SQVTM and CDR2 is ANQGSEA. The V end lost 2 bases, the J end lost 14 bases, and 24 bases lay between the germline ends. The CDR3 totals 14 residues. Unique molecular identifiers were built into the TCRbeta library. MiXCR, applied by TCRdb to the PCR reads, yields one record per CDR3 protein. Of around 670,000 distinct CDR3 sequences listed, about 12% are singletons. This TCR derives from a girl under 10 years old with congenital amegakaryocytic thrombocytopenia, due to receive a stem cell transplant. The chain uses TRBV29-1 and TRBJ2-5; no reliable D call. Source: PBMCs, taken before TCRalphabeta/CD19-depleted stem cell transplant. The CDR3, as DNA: TGCAGCGTTGAATCTCACGGACGGAGCGCGTTTGTATACTTC. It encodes CSVESHGRSAFVYF.